The TCR beta chain under discussion was sequenced for a study of Tregs in tolerant kidney transplant recipients. The study's findings and limits: Findings come from small patient numbers and require larger validation. In tolerant patients, donor-specific Tregs outgrew total Tregs, suggesting antigen-driven expansion.

Note on this clone: Its specificity is unknown.

V lost 2 bases to trimming and J lost 7 bases, with 11 bases between them. CDR3 size: 14 residues. Germline lookup yields CDR1 MNHEY and CDR2 SVGAGI. The protocol was immunoSEQ multiplex PCR, while the TCRdb copy is restricted to in-frame clones and leaves out a portion. This sample yields about 69,000 clones, of which roughly 89% are seen a single time; 0.35% to 0.5% belongs to the top ten. This clonotype originated in a human donor who received a combined kidney and bone marrow transplant. The gene calls are TRBV6-5 and TRBJ1-4; D is unresolved. This specimen was CD4+ T cells from blood, taken before the transplant. The chain's CDR3 is CASSYASLGEKLFF. The CDR3, as DNA: TGTGCCAGCAGTTACGCTAGTTTGGGTGAAAAACTGTTTTTT.